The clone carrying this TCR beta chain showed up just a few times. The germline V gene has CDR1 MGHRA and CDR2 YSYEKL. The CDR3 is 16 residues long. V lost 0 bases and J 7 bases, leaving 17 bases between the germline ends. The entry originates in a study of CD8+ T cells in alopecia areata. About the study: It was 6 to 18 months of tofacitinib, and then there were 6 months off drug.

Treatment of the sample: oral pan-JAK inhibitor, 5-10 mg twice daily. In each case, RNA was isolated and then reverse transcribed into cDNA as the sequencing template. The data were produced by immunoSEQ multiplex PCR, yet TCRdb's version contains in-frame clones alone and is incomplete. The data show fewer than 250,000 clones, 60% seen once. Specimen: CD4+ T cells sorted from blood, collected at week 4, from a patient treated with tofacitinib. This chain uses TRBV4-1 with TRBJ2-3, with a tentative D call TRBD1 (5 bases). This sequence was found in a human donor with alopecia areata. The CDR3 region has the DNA TGCGCCAGCAGCCAAGAACGAGACAGTCCCTTGAATACGCAGTATTTT. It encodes CASSQERDSPLNTQYF.